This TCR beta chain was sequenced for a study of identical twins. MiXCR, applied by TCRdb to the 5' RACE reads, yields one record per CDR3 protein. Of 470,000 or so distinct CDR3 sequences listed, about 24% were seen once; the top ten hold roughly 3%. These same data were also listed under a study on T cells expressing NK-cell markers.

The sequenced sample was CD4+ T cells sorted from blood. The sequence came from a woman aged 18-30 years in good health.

CDR3 sequence: CASSIGPEQFF. In DNA form, the CDR3 reads TGTGCCAGTAGTATAGGTCCAGAGCAGTTCTTC. The chain combines TRBV19 with TRBJ2-1; no definite D call. The V end was cut by 1 base, the J end by 10 bases, with 5 bases between. Germline V gene lookup returns CDR1 LNHDA and CDR2 SQIVND (reference sequence). The length of the CDR3 is 11 residues.